The clone carrying this TCR beta chain was seen many times. Antigen unknown. TCRdb ran MiXCR on the 5' RACE reads and lists one entry per CDR3 protein. This table has hundreds of thousands of distinct CDR3 sequences, more than 6.5% appearing once. These data originate in a study of identical twins. Study-level results: Conclusions rested on cross-sectional statistics rather than following the same donors. In monozygotic twins, models underestimated the sharing of out-of-frame TCR alpha. Beta out-of-frame twin sharing showed a weaker excess.

These data were likewise used in another study, on yellow fever vaccine responses in identical twins.

The sequence came from a woman between 18 and 30 years old in good health. The sample comprised memory (CD45RO+) T cells sorted from blood.

The CDR3 nucleotides read TGTGCCAGCAGTCTTGGTTATTCAGGGGGGCTTACTTCACCCCTCCACTTT. Translating gives CASSLGYSGGLTSPLHF. The V gene is TRBV12-3 or TRBV12-4, the J gene TRBJ1-6; 7 bases are shared with TRBD1. Trimming removed 5 bases from V and 9 bases from J; junction bases left unmatched: 16. This CDR3 region has 17 residues.